One TCR beta chain is described in this entry. The sample comes from a study of shared T cell receptors in the human thymus. Here immunoSEQ multiplex PCR was the method, and the copy in TCRdb shows in-frame clones only, minus some. The repertoire holds around 730,000 clones, roughly 85% seen once, with over 0.008% in the top ten. Germline CDR1 and CDR2: MNHEY and SVGAGI. V lost 7 bases, J lost 3 bases, and 12 bases lay in between. This CDR3 contains 13 residues. This sample also belongs to another study, concerning human thymus T cells.

The receptor comes from a girl under three years old with a congenital heart defect. The sample taken for sequencing was thymocytes. V usage is TRBV6-5 and J usage is TRBJ1-1, with TRBD1 as a possible D gene (5 bases). CDR3 DNA: TGTGCCAGCACAGGGTGGCTGGACACTGAAGCTTTCTTT. Translated, it gives CASTGWLDTEAFF.